This TCR beta chain was sequenced in a study of regulatory T cells in long-lasting Graves disease. General study findings and limits: Persistent Graves' disease cases displayed lower TCR diversity than newly diagnosed ones.

With iRepertoire HTBI primers and Arm-PCR of CDR3 regions, TCR beta libraries were built. TCRdb independently ran MiXCR on the multiplex PCR reads; one entry per CDR3 protein. The data contain roughly 520,000 distinct CDR3 sequences, about 12% of them singletons. Time point reported: newly diagnosed GD, antithyroid drugs for less than 3 months. After RNA was extracted from PBMCs, the TCR library was made from it. V was pared by 8 bases and J by 0 bases, with 13 bases of the junction left unmatched. CDR3 size: 18 residues. The sample holds many counts of this clonotype. Its target is unknown. These data also formed part of another study, on T cells in Graves' hyperthyroidism and ophthalmopathy. That source reports: RT-PCR in the first round (using the HTBI primer set) targeted the TCR CDR3.

The clonotype comes from a woman between 25 and 40 years old with Graves disease. This sample comprised peripheral blood mononuclear cells (PBMCs), obtained at new diagnosis, from a patient treated with antithyroid drugs. V gene TRBV12-3 or TRBV12-4 combines with J gene TRBJ1-5; 10 bases agree with TRBD1. In DNA, the CDR3 is TGTGCCAGCTCTTTCCGGGACAGGGGCCATTATAGCAATCAGCCCCAGCATTTT. Amino acids: CASSFRDRGHYSNQPQHF.